This note documents a single TCR beta chain sequence. This clonotype was counted between two and nine times. There is no known antigen for this receptor. No clone much larger than this one lies a single base away; base qualities are absent. From the cysteine through the phenylalanine, the CDR3 covers 11 amino acids. Solely the CDR3 DNA is kept, with 33 bases framed from the first base. V loses 2 bases, J loses 4 bases, and the germline ends lie 2 bases apart. CDR1 and CDR2 are drawn from the germline V gene: MNHEY, SVGEGT. Ficoll-Paque density gradient centrifugation was used to isolate PBMCs. This sample is part of a study of T-cell memory formation after mild COVID-19 (dated by TCRdb to the early 2020s). At the level of the whole study: TCR sequence clusters from the two donors were found to be largely donor specific. Longitudinal TCRalpha and TCRbeta repertoire sequencing tracked T-cell clones expanding and contracting after mild COVID-19 in a couple of donors. The cohort was made up of two young adult volunteers, one female and one male, who were previously healthy. The study at large found these results: The detection of some responding clones in pre-infection memory suggests that pre-existing cross-reactive memory T cells joined the SARS-CoV-2 response. Contracting CD4+ clones were found mainly in CM and EM memory subsets, while CD8+ clones were enriched in EMRA. From day 15 to 85, contracting clones showed balanced CD4/CD8 phenotypes, whereas a second wave of clones that expanded from day 15 to 37 leaned towards CD4+. The study covered only a couple of mild cases, and larger cohorts including severe cases with pre-infection samples were considered necessary. The second-wave clones that peaked on day 37 were not confirmed to be SARS-CoV-2 specific.

These reads were obtained on an Illumina NovaSeq 6000. Using 5'RACE with constant-segment primers, TCRalpha and TCRbeta cDNA libraries were constructed, with sample barcodes and unique molecular identifiers added in the process. RNA was extracted from every sample with Trizol reagent. Amplification of the libraries took two PCR steps, and the second step added a second sample barcode plus Illumina TruSeq adapters. Sequencing of libraries was performed on an Illumina NovaSeq with 2 x 150 bp paired-end reads. In the original analysis: The reads were demultiplexed and collapsed into UMI-guided consensus sequences using migec v1.2.7. Using mixcr v2.1.11, UMI consensuses were aligned to TRA and TRB V and J templates and then assembled into clonotypes. A clonotype was counted as expanded or contracted only when both edgeR and NoisET called the clonotype significant, with the noise models trained on biological replicates. For edgeR calls, the cutoffs were a false discovery rate-adjusted p below 0.01 and a log2 fold-change threshold of 1. PCA with hierarchical clustering of max-normalized trajectories of the 1000 most abundant clonotypes was used as exploratory dynamics analysis. Separately sequenced CD4+ and CD8+ repertoires were used to assign the CD4 or CD8 phenotype of responding clones. TCRdb's own reprocessing of the public reads used fastp at Q25 and MiXCR and kept productive beta chains. Identical CDR3 proteins give one entry, which carries the most common genes and DNA. Clone size and V and J calls follow TCRdb, not the original study. This sample gives about 390,000 distinct CDR3 sequences in total; approximately 15% of them show up just once. The top ten clones comprise about 22% of the sample.

The TCR originated in a man aged 18 to 29 who had mild COVID-19 (a few samples of this study predate the infection). The sample titles of this study are shuffled in the database, so cell type and time point are left out; the donor was told from shared clones. The V and J segments used are TRBV6-2 or TRBV6-3 and TRBJ1-2, with no reliable assignment of the D segment. Sequencing input: PBMCs or a T cell subset sorted from them (not recorded which). The CDR3 reads CASSYLYGYTF. The base sequence is TGTGCCAGCAGTTACCTCTATGGCTACACCTTC.